The TCR beta chain under discussion was sequenced for a study of T-cell memory formation after mild COVID-19. Findings and caveats of the study: Whereas later expanders leaned CD4+, clones contracting day 15 to 85 showed a balanced CD4/CD8 makeup. Researchers found some responding clones in pre-infection memory, a sign that cross-reactive memory joined. SARS-CoV-2 specificity was not confirmed for second-wave clones peaking on day 37.

Points on this clonotype: Its target is not known.

Using its own MiXCR run on the 5' RACE reads, TCRdb lists one record per CDR3 protein. The table lists roughly 180,000 distinct CDR3 sequences, roughly 18% of them singletons, with 3.5% to 5% in the top ten. This CDR3 contains 13 residues. Looked up from germline, CDR1 is MNHNY and CDR2 is SVGAGI (reference sequence). With 10 bases clipped from V and 4 bases from J, the junction kept 3 bases outside the gene matches. The J gene is TRBJ2-6, the V gene TRBV6-6; TRBD1 matches 8 bases. Sequenced input: PBMCs or a T cell subset sorted from them (not recorded which). The TCR sequence derives from a man younger than 35 who had mild COVID-19 (a few samples of this study predate the infection). Cell type and time point are not known. DNA of the CDR3: TGTGCCACCAGGGGGCCGGGGGCCAACGTCCTGACTTTC. Its translation: CATRGPGANVLTF.